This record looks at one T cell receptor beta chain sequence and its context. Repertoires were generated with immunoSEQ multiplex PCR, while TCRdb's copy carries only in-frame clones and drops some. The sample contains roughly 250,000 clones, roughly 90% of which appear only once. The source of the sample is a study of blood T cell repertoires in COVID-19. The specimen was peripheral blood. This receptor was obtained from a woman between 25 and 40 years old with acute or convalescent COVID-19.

Here the CDR3 DNA reads TGTGCCAGCAGCTCTCGTCCTATTCAGGGTGAAGCTTTCTTT. Amino acids: CASSSRPIQGEAFF. The gene calls are TRBV5-5 and TRBJ1-1, with a weak D call TRBD1 (5 bases). The CDR3 consists of 14 residues. V was shortened by 3 bases and J by 7 bases, with 16 bases between the two germline ends. The germline CDR1 and CDR2 sequences are SGHKS and YYEKEE (reference sequence).